This TCR beta chain was identified in a study of OX40 agonist ivuxolimab in advanced cancers. The wider study: Enrollees could have had prior anti-PD-1, anti-PD-L1 or anti-CTLA-4 therapy, which 30% to 50% had received. The study reported partial responses in three patients: one hepatocellular carcinoma, two cutaneous melanoma.

Measured with immunoSEQ multiplex PCR; TCRdb has only the in-frame clones, and not every one. The data hold roughly 40,000 clones, with approximately 91% observed a single time. Peripheral blood came from all dose cohorts at three timepoints. Findings and limits, study-wide: Doses of 0.1 to 3.0 mg/kg were accompanied by clonal expansion of CD4+ and CD8+ blood T cells by week 6.

As for this clone: The target antigen is unknown.

The germline CDR1 and CDR2 sequences are SGHTA and FQGNSA. The junction had 1 base not matched to a gene; V was cut back by 6 bases and J by 2 bases. The CDR3 is 14 residues long. The chain links TRBV7-2 to TRBJ2-7; 13 nucleotides agree with TRBD2. The sample was CD4+ or CD8+ T cells sorted from blood, taken in a trial of the OX40 agonist ivuxolimab. The source of this sequence is an adult with an advanced solid tumor such as melanoma, head and neck, liver or kidney cancer. As DNA, the CDR3 is TGTGCCAGCAGTACTAGCGGGGGGGCCTACGAGCAGTACTTC. Encoded protein: CASSTSGGAYEQYF.